This T cell receptor (beta chain) was obtained from a study of identical twins. From germline, CDR1 is DFQATT and CDR2 SNEGSKA (reference sequence). CDR3 length equals 15 residues. The J segment lost 5 bases and the V segment lost 3 bases, leaving 9 bases of the junction unmatched. After template switching added a universal primer site, the resulting cDNA carried unique molecular identifiers. TCRdb ran MiXCR on the 5' RACE reads and lists one entry per CDR3 protein. The repertoire holds 300,000 to 350,000 distinct CDR3 sequences, with 9% to 15% as singletons. Points from the study as a whole: Excess sharing by twins proved weaker in beta out-of-frame sequences. Models underestimated TCR alpha sharing (out-of-frame) in monozygotic twins.

This clonotype has more than one count but fewer than ten. Its target is unknown. The same sample was also studied in work on yellow fever vaccine responses in identical twins.

Sequencing used CD8+ T cells sorted from blood. The receptor was isolated from a young woman in good health. This chain joins TRBV20-1 and TRBJ2-7; 11 bases align to TRBD2. This CDR3 reads CSASVAGGPFDEQYF. The CDR3 DNA reads as TGCAGTGCTAGCGTAGCGGGAGGGCCTTTTGACGAGCAGTACTTC.